Listed below are T cell receptor beta chains from one sample, sequenced in a study of beta chain features in type 1 diabetes. Assay: immunoSEQ multiplex PCR; the TCRdb copy retains only in-frame clones and omits some. The sample includes about 260,000 clones, approximately 25% of them seen just once. Sequencing was carried out using naive CD4+ T cells from blood. These receptors all stem from a woman in her 30s with type 1 diabetes. CDR3s include the opening cysteine and the closing phenylalanine or tryptophan. Fields, in order: J gene, D gene, clone size, V gene, CDR3 DNA, CDR3 protein. D genes are given only for firm matches. Expanded clones are given a class, and other clones once, few, many or no size at all.

j_call: TRBJ2-7; d_call: NA; clone_size: few; v_call: TRBV29-1; cdr3_nt: TGCAGCGTTACCCGGGGTGATCCCGTCGGTAAGCAGTACTTC; cdr3_aa: CSVTRGDPVGKQYF
j_call: TRBJ2-7; d_call: NA; clone_size: few; v_call: TRBV10-1; cdr3_nt: TGCGCCAGCAGCGGTCCGAGCTCCTACGAGCAGTACTTC; cdr3_aa: CASSGPSSYEQYF
j_call: TRBJ1-3; d_call: NA; clone_size: NA; v_call: TRBV2; cdr3_nt: TGTGCCAGCAGTGAAGACAGGGTGGAGGTTGGAAACACCATATATTTT; cdr3_aa: CASSEDRVEVGNTIYF
j_call: TRBJ2-1; d_call: TRBD2; clone_size: NA; v_call: TRBV25-1; cdr3_nt: TGTGCCAGCAGCCGAGGAGGGACTAGCGGGAGAAATGAGCAGTTCTTC; cdr3_aa: CASSRGGTSGRNEQFF
j_call: TRBJ2-1; d_call: NA; clone_size: NA; v_call: TRBV9; cdr3_nt: TGTGCCAGCAGCGTATCGGGGAATGAGCAGTTCTTC; cdr3_aa: CASSVSGNEQFF
j_call: TRBJ2-2; d_call: NA; clone_size: NA; v_call: TRBV2; cdr3_nt: TGTGCCAGCAGCGGCAGGGGAGCCGGGGAGCTGTTTTTT; cdr3_aa: CASSGRGAGELFF
j_call: TRBJ1-5; d_call: TRBD1; clone_size: NA; v_call: TRBV4-1; cdr3_nt: TGCGCCAGCAGCCACCCGGGACAGGAAGGTGGTCAGCCCCAGCATTTT; cdr3_aa: CASSHPGQEGGQPQHF
j_call: TRBJ2-3; d_call: NA; clone_size: once; v_call: TRBV12-5; cdr3_nt: TGTGCTAGTGGTTCCGGGAGCACAGATACGCAGTATTTT; cdr3_aa: CASGSGSTDTQYF
j_call: TRBJ2-2; d_call: TRBD1; clone_size: NA; v_call: TRBV28; cdr3_nt: TGTGCCAGCGAGCCTCCGGGACAGGGGAACACCGGGGAGCTGTTTTTT; cdr3_aa: CASEPPGQGNTGELFF
j_call: TRBJ2-7; d_call: TRBD2; clone_size: few; v_call: TRBV30; cdr3_nt: TGTGCCTGTAATCGGGACGGGAGGGTCTACGAGCAGTACTTC; cdr3_aa: CACNRDGRVYEQYF
j_call: TRBJ1-3; d_call: TRBD1; clone_size: few; v_call: TRBV7-9; cdr3_nt: TGTGCCAGCAGCTCCAGGGGGCCAGACACCATATATTTT; cdr3_aa: CASSSRGPDTIYF
j_call: TRBJ2-3; d_call: NA; clone_size: NA; v_call: TRBV5-1; cdr3_nt: TGCGCCAGCAGCCCGACTGCCTCTTCAGATACGCAGTATTTT; cdr3_aa: CASSPTASSDTQYF
j_call: TRBJ2-4; d_call: NA; clone_size: NA; v_call: TRBV15; cdr3_nt: TGTGCCACCAGCAGAGATCTCATGATTTCACTAGCCAAAAACATTCAGTACTTC; cdr3_aa: CATSRDLMISLAKNIQYF